The T cell receptor beta chain described here comes from a study of patients and donors after allogeneic stem cell transplantation. CDR3 size: 13 residues. Germline V lookup: CDR1 LNHNV, CDR2 YYDKDF (reference sequence). V was clipped by 5 bases and J by 7 bases; unmatched bases: 5. In TCRdb, the RT-PCR reads were re-called with MiXCR into one record per CDR3 protein. The table lists 90,000 to 130,000 distinct CDR3 sequences, 35% to 45% of them singletons, with around 25% in the top ten. This clonotype was detected only a few times. The receptor's source is a human donor who was either an allogeneic HSCT recipient or a stem cell or donor lymphocyte infusion donor (not recorded which). It is not recorded whose cells these are; they may come from a transplant donor. This chain links TRBV15 with TRBJ1-5, with 7 bases aligning to TRBD1. The source material was blood, either unsorted or a sorted T cell fraction (not recorded which). The CDR3 protein is CATSPTGRQPQHF. CDR3 bases: TGTGCCACCAGCCCGACAGGGAGGCAGCCCCAGCATTTT.